A single sample gave rise to the 7 T cell receptor beta chains below, sequenced in a study of monozygotic twins with inflammatory bowel disease. Each CDR3 protein gets one entry in TCRdb, which reprocessed the 5' RACE reads and gives no DNA. This sample's table reports some 160,000 distinct CDR3 sequences. Material for sequencing was blood. The origin of the receptors is a human donor with ulcerative colitis or Crohn's disease, or a healthy co-twin of an affected twin (not recorded which).

The CDR3: CASSSRGPGSPLHF. This chain joins TRBV6-5 and TRBJ1-6; the TCRdb D gene call, TRBD1, has no DNA to confirm it. Per the germline V gene, CDR1 is MNHEY and CDR2 is SVGAGI. This CDR3 is 14 amino acids long.

The chain joins TRBV27 to TRBJ2-1; no DNA is available, so the TRBD1 call from TCRdb remains unchecked. CDR1 is MNHEY, CDR2 SMNVEV, per germline (reference sequence). This CDR3 comprises 12 residues. CDR3 region: CASRGLRGEQFF.

The rearrangement joins TRBV25-1 to TRBJ2-3; TCRdb proposes TRBD1, but this gene call is untestable without DNA. This CDR3 has 15 amino acids. The V gene's germline CDR1 is MGHDK and CDR2 SYGVNS. CDR3 loop: CASRLRGIVTDTQYF. The whole variable domain, filled in from reference TRBV25-1 and TRBJ2-3, reads EADIYQTPRYLVIGTGKKITLECSQTMGHDKMYWYQQDPGMELHLIHYSYGVNSTEKGDLSSESTVSRIRTEHFPLTLESARPSHTSQYLCASRLRGIVTDTQYFGPGTRLTVL.

This chain's CDR3 is CSASLGGNTDTQYF. The J gene is TRBJ2-3, the V gene TRBV20-1. The germline V gene encodes CDR1 DFQATT and CDR2 SNEGSKA (reference sequence). The CDR3 sequence is 14 residues long.

V gene TRBV30 combines with J gene TRBJ1-6. CDR3 length: 14 amino acids. From germline, CDR1 is GTSNPN and CDR2 SVGIG (reference sequence). The CDR3 reads CASGISSYNSPLHF.

The chain carries TRBV20-1 and TRBJ1-1; the D call of TRBD1 rests on TCRdb alone, since no DNA is present to check it. The CDR3 loop spans 13 amino acids. The germline CDR1 and CDR2 sequences are DFQATT and SNEGSKA (reference sequence). The CDR3 is CSAINRGRPEAFF.

The chain combines TRBV27 with TRBJ2-2; lacking DNA, the TRBD1 call made by TCRdb goes unchecked. The CDR3 covers 16 residues. Germline V gene data show CDR1 as MNHEY and CDR2 as SMNVEV (reference sequence). The CDR3 here is CASSLMGPRGTGELLF.